This T cell receptor (beta chain) was captured by sequencing in a study of post-analysis software for immune sequencing data. General study results and limits: Samples prepared in the same batch strongly co-clustered by F measure. TRBV5-6, TRBV5-1 and TRBV20-1 belonged to a set of about 5 TRBV segments that were more frequent in patients than controls.

With V trimmed by 4 bases and J by 1 base, 4 bases remained unmatched. CDR1 is PRHDT and CDR2 is FYEKMQ in the germline V gene (reference sequence). The CDR3 runs to 15 residues. TCR beta cDNA libraries included unique molecular identifiers. TCRdb used MiXCR to reprocess the PCR reads, holding one entry per CDR3 protein. In the table there are 700,000 to 900,000 distinct CDR3 sequences, roughly 46% of which are singletons. This clonotype was detected a few times. As yet, its antigen is unknown. The source material was blood. The chain joins TRBV13 to TRBJ2-1, with TRBD2 matching 7 bases. This sequence was found in a girl between 10 and 17 years old with multiple sclerosis. CDR3 nucleotides: TGTGCCAGCAGCTCACGCGGGAGTTCCTACAATGAGCAGTTCTTC. Protein product: CASSSRGSSYNEQFF.